Below, 2 T cell receptor beta chains from the same sample are listed, as sequenced in a study of OX40 agonist ivuxolimab in advanced cancers. This table comes from immunoSEQ multiplex PCR, and its TCRdb copy is limited to in-frame clones, with some not included. The data hold tens of thousands of clones, with 80% to 90% observed a single time. The sample consisted of CD4+ or CD8+ T cells sorted from blood, taken in a trial of the OX40 agonist ivuxolimab. These receptors were obtained from an adult with an advanced solid tumor such as melanoma, head and neck, liver or kidney cancer.

In its sample, this clone was seen a few times. The chain couples TRBV7-3 to TRBJ1-3; possibly TRBD1 for D (6 bases). There are 16 residues in the CDR3. Trimming removed 2 bases from V and 4 bases from J, with 15 bases in between. Germline V gene sequence: CDR1 SGHTA, CDR2 FQGTGA. For the CDR3, the DNA is TGTGCCAGCAGCTTATTAGGGGGGGCGACAGGAAACACCATATATTTT. It specifies CASSLLGGATGNTIYF.

The chain is built from TRBV5-1 and TRBJ2-1; TRBD1 matches 8 bases. The germline V gene has CDR1 SGHRS and CDR2 YFSETQ. The CDR3 is 14 amino acids. Trimming removed 4 bases from V and 4 bases from J; junction bases left unmatched: 4. DNA of the CDR3: TGCGCCAGCAGCCCACAGGGGGGTTACAATGAGCAGTTCTTC. It codes for CASSPQGGYNEQFF.